This TCR beta chain was recovered during a study of cytomegalovirus exposure and HLA in healthy donors (dated by TCRdb to between 2016 and 2019). For context, the study as a whole: An earlier analysis of roughly 500 of the donors reported 250 to 300 Gb of sequence data and 117 million unique TCR beta sequences from roughly 180 million T cells. Rather than using new phenotypic data, the later analysis identified candidate immune exposures from TCR beta sequences and from how often those sequences occurred across donors. In addition to the first cohort of roughly 670 subjects, a separate validation cohort of around 110 different subjects was used. Roughly 310 gigabases of sequencing data and 80 million or so unique TCR sequences were included in an early release covering roughly 600 HLA-typed donors. Using immunosequencing, the study profiled T cell repertoires from 666 subjects and related those repertoires to cytomegalovirus serostatus. A handful of DR-DQ haplotypes were handled as single units for association and clustering because linkage in the cohort was strong. In an earlier analysis of a few hundred of the donors, high-throughput TCR beta sequencing was used to judge whether each TCR beta V gene segment behaved as functional or pseudogenic. Both class I and class II loci were covered by HLA typing, at four-digit resolution. The aim of the study was to test whether cataloging public T cell receptors could identify signatures of past pathogen exposure. A later genetic analysis took genome-wide SNP genotypes for about three fifths of the roughly 670 donors and used that subset as a discovery cohort. The study combined high-throughput TCR immunosequencing, statistical association of individual TCRs with disease status, and machine learning to predict cytomegalovirus infection status. Typing coverage varied by locus: roughly 629-640 donors for A, B, C, DRB1 and DQB1; some 520 for DQA1; 600 to 610 for DPA1; approximately 490 for DPB1. Among about 390 genotyped donors of the cohort, an average of around 240,000 unique TCR beta nucleotide sequences were sequenced per donor, 15% to 20% of them non-productive. Donor age, sex, ethnicity and CMV serostatus were compiled alongside the repertoire data. All discovery cohort repertoires had been generated on a single sequencing platform. The genetic ancestry cluster associated with self-reported Caucasian donors included 81% of the 300 to 450 genotyped donors. A later analysis re-examined previously published TCR beta repertoires from just over 650 donors and added high-resolution HLA genotyping to investigate patterns of TCR occurrence. Results and caveats for the whole study, not just this receptor: The 87-base-pair reads could not distinguish some IMGT-functional V segments, including TRBV6-2 and TRBV6-3, so those segments were excluded. In a later analysis, HLA-associated TCR beta chains showed more clonal expansion and lower generation probabilities than non-associated chains that were equally common. According to a later analysis, most CMV-associated TCR beta chains appeared to be HLA-restricted, and the HLA associations seemed to be driven largely by CMV exposure. Sequencing depth was assumed to be roughly uniform across donors in the presence/absence analyses, though that assumption may not hold. A later analysis associated 16,951 TCR beta sequences with specific HLA alleles at a false discovery rate of 0.05. In vitro tests confirmed that a few of the cytomegalovirus-associated TCR beta chains recognize cytomegalovirus antigens. Because some donors lacked HLA typing at each locus, the association tests relied only on the typed subset. A further reported finding was that TCR beta sequences accurately predicted the HLA-A and HLA-B alleles for most subjects in the first cohort. The classifier was reported to diagnose cytomegalovirus status with high specificity and sensitivity in both the original and validation cohorts. Broadly in line with IMGT annotations, most TCR beta V segments showed up in productive rearrangements about 87% or about 30% of the time in an earlier analysis of several hundred of the donors. The earlier analysis of some 560 of the donors excluded over 15 rarely observed V segments, including chromosome 9 orphons, because counts were too low. In a later genetic analysis, fewer N-insertions in productive TCRs were reported among donors in an Asian-associated ancestry cluster than the 666-donor mean. When HLA alleles, especially DR and DQ, strongly co-occurred, TCR associations were difficult to assign to individual alleles. In a later analysis, several top co-occurrence clusters were reported to appear linked to parvovirus B19, influenza, CMV and Epstein-Barr virus. Across donors, most TCR sequences were observed very rarely, whereas some public TCRs were present in many individuals. For the cohort, immune exposure information was limited to CMV serostatus. A group of highly shared sequence variants was considered likely to be a technical artifact of the sequencing pipeline. Correlated functional status among segregating V segments might be attributable to linkage disequilibrium, but an unknown experimental factor could not be ruled out. V-gene and J-gene trimming of TCR beta chains was associated with a missense DCLRE1C variant in a later genetic analysis, and the association was replicated in an independent cohort. It was suggested by the authors that the approach could potentially be generalized to other disease states and immunological phenotypes. Only TCR beta chains were sequenced in this cohort, and the absence of alpha or paired-chain data limited detectable features. A total of 164 TCR beta chains were listed by the study as associated with cytomegalovirus. A later analysis found that TCR association rates varied across HLA loci, with DRB1 alleles showing the most associated TCRs and HLA-C alleles the fewest.

With respect to this clone: Its antigen specificity is not known. No quality values exist for individual bases; no much larger clone is one base distant.

The cohort was made up of about 670 healthy bone marrow donors. All cohort members were sampled while nominally healthy, although unrecorded immune exposures were likely present. The donor tested CMV seropositive, placing the donor among the 289 seropositive members of the cohort. A peripheral blood sample was provided by each donor, and peripheral blood mononuclear cells were used for TCR beta sequencing. Genomic DNA was extracted from the blood cell samples with the Qiagen DNeasy Blood Extraction Kit. The library was prepared using the immunoSEQ multiplex PCR assay. For the multiplex PCR, a mixture combining 60 forward primers for TCR Vbeta segments and 13 reverse primers for TCR Jbeta segments was used. The CDR3 region of rearranged TCR beta genes was amplified from genomic DNA by a multiplex PCR assay. Amplified TCR beta libraries were sequenced as 87-base-pair reads on the Illumina HiSeq System. As for the original processing: Across the 500 to 700 repertoires, a later analysis counted 80 million or so unique TCR beta chains, roughly 11 million of which were shared by at least two donors. To remove PCR and sequencing errors, raw reads were error-corrected and collapsed into unique sequences using a nearest-neighbor algorithm that merged closely related sequences. V, D and J gene segments were assigned by aligning CDR3 sequences to IMGT reference sequences. For a sequence to be retained, at least a six-nucleotide match to both a V gene segment and a J gene segment was required. A rearrangement was called productive if the CDR3 had no stop codons and remained in frame with V and J, and every other rearrangement was called non-productive. Following IMGT convention, CDR3 was defined as the stretch from the second conserved V-encoded cysteine to the conserved J-encoded phenylalanine. Sequences without an unambiguous match to a single V gene segment were excluded from the earlier analysis of several hundred of the donors. An earlier analysis of several hundred of the donors classified V segments as functional when productive rearrangements were above 56.7% and as segregating when the standard deviation between donors was above 5%. To diagnose cytomegalovirus status from the catalog of TCR beta chain sequences, a statistical classification framework was built. In a later analysis, TCR nucleotide sequences were compared against IMGT/GENE-DB human TR gene sequences so that V and J genes could be assigned. A later analysis assigned CDR3 sequences and most-parsimonious VDJ recombination scenarios with the TCRdist pipeline. A later analysis defined each TCR beta chain by its CDR3 amino acid sequence plus V-gene family, and excluded reads lacking a unique V-gene family. In a later analysis, a few hundred highly shared, low-generation-probability nucleotide sequences were removed to address suspected cross-contamination and a sequencing artifact. In a later analysis, a clonal expansion index for each public chain was calculated from normalized within-repertoire ranks of inferred template counts. In a later analysis, generation probabilities were computed with a VDJ recombination model fitted to out-of-frame rearrangements, and the resulting probabilities were checked against IGoR. In a later analysis, hypergeometric tests were used to score TCR-TCR, TCR-HLA and TCR-CMV co-occurrence, with a repertoire-size bias correction applied to TCR pairs. In a later analysis, false discovery rates were estimated by permuting HLA or CMV assignments 20 times. A later analysis grouped co-occurring TCRs with DBSCAN, adding TCRdist sequence similarity when clustering within HLA-allele-positive subsets. Co-occurrence clustering excluded repertoires with fewer than 30,000 or more than 120,000 public chains, plus five with anomalous nucleotide sharing. Sourced from immuneACCESS, this table was stored by TCRdb with only in-frame sequences that have V and J called. A share of the clones is absent; for the studies checked, an unresolved V gene accounts for under half, and the remainder has no known explanation. The V and J calls and clone size are taken from that table; D and trimming were inferred from the DNA. For this sample there are about 170,000 clones; 73% appear just once. The ten largest make up 5% to 6.5% of the sample.

V gives up 1 base and J gives up 9 bases, and the segment between their germline ends measures 19 bases. CDR1 and CDR2, per the germline V gene (reference sequence), are LNHDA and SQIVND. Taken from cysteine to phenylalanine, the CDR3 has 15 residues. Only the CDR3 portion is preserved as DNA: 45 bases, with reading frame beginning at the first base. The chain uses TRBV19 and TRBJ2-7; TRBD1 might be the D gene, on 5 matching bases. Sequencing input: PBMCs. The sequence came from a woman between 18 and 29 years old in good health and CMV-seropositive. CDR3 sequence: CASSIGGTWGVRQYF. At the DNA level, the sequence is TGTGCCAGTAGTATAGGAGGCACGTGGGGCGTGAGGCAGTACTTC.